The clone carrying this T cell receptor delta chain occurred a few times. This entry comes from a study of gamma-delta T cells after stem cell transplantation. TCRdb re-processed the RT-PCR reads using CATT. The repertoire includes around 1,000 delta-chain clones, roughly 13% of them detected once, and 50% to 65% sits in the top ten. CDR1 TSWWSYY and CDR2 QGS come from the germline V gene. There are 20 residues in the CDR3. V dropped 6 bases and J dropped 3; count of bases not matched to a gene: 21. This TCR was sampled from a human donor. It is not recorded whose cells these are; they may come from a transplant donor. Sequenced input: gamma-delta T cells. The chain employs TRDV1 and TRDJ1; 11 positions match TRDD3. DNA of the CDR3: TGTGCTCTTGGCCGACCTAGGGCCCCATACTGGGGGATAAGGCCCGATAAACTCATCTTT. It codes for CALGRPRAPYWGIRPDKLIF.